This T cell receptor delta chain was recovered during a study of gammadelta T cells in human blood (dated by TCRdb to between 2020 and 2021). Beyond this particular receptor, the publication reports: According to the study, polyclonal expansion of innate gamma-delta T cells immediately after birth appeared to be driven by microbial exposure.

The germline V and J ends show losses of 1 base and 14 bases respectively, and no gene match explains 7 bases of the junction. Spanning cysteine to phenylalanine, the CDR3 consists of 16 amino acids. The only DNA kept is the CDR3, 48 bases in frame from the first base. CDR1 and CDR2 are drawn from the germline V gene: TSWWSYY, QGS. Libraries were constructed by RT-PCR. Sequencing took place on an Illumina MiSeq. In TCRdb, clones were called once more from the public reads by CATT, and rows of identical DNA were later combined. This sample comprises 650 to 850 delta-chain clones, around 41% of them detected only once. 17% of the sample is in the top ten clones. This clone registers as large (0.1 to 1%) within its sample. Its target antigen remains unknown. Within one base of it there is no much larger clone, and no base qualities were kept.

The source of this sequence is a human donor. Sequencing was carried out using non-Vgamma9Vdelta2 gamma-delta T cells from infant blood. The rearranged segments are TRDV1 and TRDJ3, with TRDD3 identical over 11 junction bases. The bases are TGTGCTCTTGGGGAACGTCCTCAACTGGGGGATAGACAGATGTTTTTC. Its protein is CALGERPQLGDRQMFF.